This T cell receptor beta chain was sequenced in a study of T cells in Graves' hyperthyroidism and ophthalmopathy. This CDR3 region has 17 residues. Germline V gene sequence: CDR1 DFQATT, CDR2 SNEGSKA (reference sequence). With V trimmed by 4 bases and J by 0 bases, 13 bases remained unmatched. Researchers amplified the TCR beta CDR3 regions from RNA transcripts. A set of HTBI primers served as the primers for a first-round RT-PCR of the TCR CDR3. TCRdb ran MiXCR on the multiplex PCR reads and lists one entry per CDR3 protein. This table holds some 510,000 distinct CDR3 sequences, about a fifth found once.

Source material: blood. The gene calls are TRBV20-1 and TRBJ2-7, with TRBD1 identical over 9 bases. This clonotype originated in a man aged 18 to 30 with Graves' hyperthyroidism. The CDR3 DNA follows: TGCAGTGCTACGGGACAGGGAAAGCGGGGAAGCTCCTACGAGCAGTACTTC. Residues: CSATGQGKRGSSYEQYF.